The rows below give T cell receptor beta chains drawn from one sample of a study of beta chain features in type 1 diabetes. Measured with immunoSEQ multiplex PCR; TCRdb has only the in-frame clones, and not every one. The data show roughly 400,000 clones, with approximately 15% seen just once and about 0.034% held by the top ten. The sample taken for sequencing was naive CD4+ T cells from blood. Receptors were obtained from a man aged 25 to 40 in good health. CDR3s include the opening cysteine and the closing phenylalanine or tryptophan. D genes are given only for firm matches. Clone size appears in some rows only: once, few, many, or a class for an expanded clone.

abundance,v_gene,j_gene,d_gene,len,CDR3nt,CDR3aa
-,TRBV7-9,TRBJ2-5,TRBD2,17,TGTGCCAGCAGCCGTTGGACTAGCGAGTGGAGAGGCGAGACCCAGTACTTC,CASSRWTSEWRGETQYF
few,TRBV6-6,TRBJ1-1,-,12,TGTGCCAGCAGTCCACAGGACACTGAAGCTTTCTTT,CASSPQDTEAFF
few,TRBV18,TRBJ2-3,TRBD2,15,TGTGCCAGCTCACCGACTAGCGGGGGGCCCGATACGCAGTATTTT,CASSPTSGGPDTQYF
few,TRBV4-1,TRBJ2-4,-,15,TGCGCCAGCAGCCTTGGGGGACTCCCCCAAAACATTCAGTACTTC,CASSLGGLPQNIQYF
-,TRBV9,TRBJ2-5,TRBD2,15,TGTGCCAGCAGCGTGTCTAGCGGGGAACAAGAGACCCAGTACTTC,CASSVSSGEQETQYF
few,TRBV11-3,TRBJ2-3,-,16,TGTGCCAGCAGCTCCTCCGGGGGCTTGTTGGAAGATACGCAGTATTTT,CASSSSGGLLEDTQYF
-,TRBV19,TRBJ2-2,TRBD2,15,TGTGCCAGTAGTCCTAGCGGGAGACTAGGCGGGGAGCTGTTTTTT,CASSPSGRLGGELFF
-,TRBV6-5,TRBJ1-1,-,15,TGTGCCAGCAGTCTCCCGGGACATTCGAACACTGAAGCTTTCTTT,CASSLPGHSNTEAFF
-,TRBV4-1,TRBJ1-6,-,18,TGCGCCAGCAGCCAAGAATGGGGTGGCAGAGGGGACGATTCACCCCTCCACTTT,CASSQEWGGRGDDSPLHF
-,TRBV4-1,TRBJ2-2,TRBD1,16,TGCGCCAGCAGCCAGTACGGGACAGTGAACACCGGGGAGCTGTTTTTT,CASSQYGTVNTGELFF
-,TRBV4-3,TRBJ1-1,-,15,TGCGCCAGCAGCCAAGGGAGGGGCACAGTCACTGAAGCTTTCTTT,CASSQGRGTVTEAFF
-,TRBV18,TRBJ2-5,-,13,TGTGCCAGCTCACCACGCGCACAAGAGACCCAGTACTTC,CASSPRAQETQYF
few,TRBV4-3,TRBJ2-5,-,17,TGCGCCAGCAGCCAAGAGATAGTTGGGCAGGGGGGTGAGACCCAGTACTTC,CASSQEIVGQGGETQYF
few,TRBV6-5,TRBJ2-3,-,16,TGTGCCAGCAGTTACTCGATTGTGCAGGGCACAGATACGCAGTATTTT,CASSYSIVQGTDTQYF
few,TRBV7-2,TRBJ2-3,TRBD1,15,TGTGCCAGCAGCCTCGGGACAGGGGAGACAGATACGCAGTATTTT,CASSLGTGETDTQYF
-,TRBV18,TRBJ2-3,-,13,TGTGCCAGCTCACCACCAGGCACAGATACGCAGTATTTT,CASSPPGTDTQYF
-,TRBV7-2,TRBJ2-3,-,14,TGTGCCAGCAGCTTGCTGCTTAGACGTGATACGCAGTATTTT,CASSLLLRRDTQYF
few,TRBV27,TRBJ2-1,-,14,TGTGCCAGCAGTGACCGGGACACAATAGATGAGCAGTTCTTC,CASSDRDTIDEQFF
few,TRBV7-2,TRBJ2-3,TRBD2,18,TGTGCCAGCAGTACTAGCGGGATGCTCGTCTCTAGTACAGATACGCAGTATTTT,CASSTSGMLVSSTDTQYF
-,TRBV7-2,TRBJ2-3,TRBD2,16,TGTGCCAGCAGCCAACGACTAGCGGGACCCACAGATACGCAGTATTTT,CASSQRLAGPTDTQYF
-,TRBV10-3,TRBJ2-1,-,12,TGTGCCATCAGTGTCGACTACAATGAGCAGTTCTTC,CAISVDYNEQFF
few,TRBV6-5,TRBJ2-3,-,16,TGTGCCAGCAGTTGGGGCTTGGGGATTAGCACAGATACGCAGTATTTT,CASSWGLGISTDTQYF
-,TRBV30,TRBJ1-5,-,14,TGTGCCTGGAGTGCAACAAAGACTGGTCAGCCCCAGCATTTT,CAWSATKTGQPQHF
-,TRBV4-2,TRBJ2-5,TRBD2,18,TGTGCCAGCAGCTCGACTAACCTAGGACTAGCGGGGGTGGTGACCCAGTACTTC,CASSSTNLGLAGVVTQYF
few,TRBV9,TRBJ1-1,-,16,TGTGCCAGCAGCTCCCGTGGGGGACAAACAGACACTGAAGCTTTCTTT,CASSSRGGQTDTEAFF
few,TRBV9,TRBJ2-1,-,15,TGTGCCAGCAGCGTAGTGGGGGATTGGAGCAGTGAGCAGTTCTTC,CASSVVGDWSSEQFF
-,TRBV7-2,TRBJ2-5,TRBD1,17,TGTGCCAGCAGCCAAACCGACAGGGGGTGGTGGCAAGAGACCCAGTACTTC,CASSQTDRGWWQETQYF
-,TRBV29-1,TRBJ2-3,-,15,TGCAGCGTTGAAGATCGCTTCGGGGGCACAGATACGCAGTATTTT,CSVEDRFGGTDTQYF
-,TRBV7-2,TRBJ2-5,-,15,TGTGCCAGCAGCTTAGCGAAACAGAACCAAGAGACCCAGTACTTC,CASSLAKQNQETQYF